This TCR beta chain derives from a study of T cell responses to AZD1222 COVID-19 vaccine. Study details: Second doses at about 4 or about 12 weeks were pooled.

Germline V gene lookup returns CDR1 MNHNY and CDR2 SVGAGI (reference sequence). The CDR3 has 14 amino acids. V shed 5 bases and J shed 2 bases, with 12 bases lying between them. Points from the study as a whole: With dominance at 160-218 and 743-854, vaccine-associated CD4 TCRs spanned spike. Researchers took repertoire samples only after the peak T cell response had come.

With respect to this clone: Its target is not known.

The protocol was immunoSEQ multiplex PCR, while the TCRdb copy is restricted to in-frame clones and leaves out a portion. Of about 150,000 clones listed, about 87% were seen once; the top ten hold approximately 3.1%. The source was peripheral blood, collected on day 0 of AZD1222 vaccination. The chain joins TRBV6-6 to TRBJ1-2; tentatively, D is TRBD1 (5 bases). The TCR was taken from an adult in good health. This chain's CDR3 is CASSNPQGNYGYTF. CDR3 DNA: TGTGCCAGCAGTAACCCCCAGGGAAACTATGGCTACACCTTC.